This record concerns one T cell receptor (beta chain) sequence. Its antigen is not known. V lost 6 bases and J lost 4; bases outside the gene matches: 10. There are 14 residues in the CDR3. Germline V gives CDR1 SQVTM, CDR2 ANQGSEA. Using unique molecular identifiers, the investigators prepared the TCRbeta library. From the PCR reads, TCRdb called clonotypes with MiXCR, one entry per CDR3 protein. The table records 300,000 to 400,000 distinct CDR3 sequences, 15% to 20% of them present only once. The sample comes from a study of T-cell reconstitution after alpha-beta-depleted transplantation in children. Study-level results: The study traced high day-60 TCRbeta diversity in some patients to surviving recipient T cells and thymic progenitors.

The clonotype comes from a male patient between 2 and 10 years old who had a stem cell transplant for acute lymphoblastic leukemia, so the T cells may come from the graft donor. The sample here was PBMCs, mostly from graft donor cells, taken 360 days after TCRalphabeta/CD19-depleted stem cell transplant. This chain links TRBV29-1 with TRBJ2-3, with 7 bases that match TRBD2. CDR3 in amino acids: CSVRGTSVADTQYF. The CDR3 nucleotides are TGCAGCGTCCGGGGCACTAGCGTCGCAGATACGCAGTATTTT.